This T cell receptor (beta chain) was captured by sequencing in a study of technical replicates of blood from a handful of donors. V shed 6 bases and J shed 3 bases, with 8 bases lying between them. The CDR3 length is 12 residues. CDR1 and CDR2 from the germline V gene are MNHEY and SVGAGI. Data came from immunoSEQ multiplex PCR; TCRdb stores just in-frame clones and leaves some out. In the table there are under 80,000 clones, roughly 86% of which are singletons. V is TRBV6-5 and J is TRBJ1-1; a weak D match, TRBD1 (5 bases). The specimen was PBMCs. The clonotype was recovered from a human donor in good health. Some clones in this sample may be carry-over from other donors' samples. The CDR3 spells CASSRGYTEAFF. In DNA, the CDR3 is TGTGCCAGCAGCCGGGGGTACACTGAAGCTTTCTTT.